This record covers a single T cell receptor beta chain. The antigen is unknown. This sample stems from a study of vaccination effects on CD4 cells after COVID-19. Study as a whole: Researchers obtained post-vaccine samples at a median of 72 days past the second dose.

Libraries were prepared by immunoSEQ multiplex PCR; TCRdb keeps only in-frame clonotypes and omits some of them. The sample holds 80,000 to 95,000 clones; roughly 73% are singletons and the top ten take under 1.2%. The CDR3 spans 16 residues. In germline, CDR1 is MNHNY, CDR2 SVGAGI (reference sequence). Trimming pared 3 bases from V and 9 bases from J, leaving 21 bases between. In the ViraFEST assay, antigen-specific CD4+ clonotypes were identified by expansion after peptide-pool stimulation. A roughly ten-day culture period preceded the isolation of CD4+ T cells. Participants received two doses of either the BNT162b2 or mRNA-1273 vaccine. In culture with 10 IU/ml IL-2 and roughly 9.3 ug/ml peptides, PBMC were grown at a few million per well.

The receptor's source is a human donor who received a COVID-19 vaccine. V gene TRBV6-6 combines with J gene TRBJ2-1; D unclear. The sequencing used CD4+ T cells from PBMCs cultured with HCoV-OC43 spike peptides, collected after COVID-19 vaccination. The sample's subset: HCoV-OC43 spike overlapping peptide pool stimulation. Here the CDR3 DNA reads TGTGCCAGCAGTTATATGGCAGGCTCGACGGTGACTGAGCAGTTCTTC. It yields the protein CASSYMAGSTVTEQFF.